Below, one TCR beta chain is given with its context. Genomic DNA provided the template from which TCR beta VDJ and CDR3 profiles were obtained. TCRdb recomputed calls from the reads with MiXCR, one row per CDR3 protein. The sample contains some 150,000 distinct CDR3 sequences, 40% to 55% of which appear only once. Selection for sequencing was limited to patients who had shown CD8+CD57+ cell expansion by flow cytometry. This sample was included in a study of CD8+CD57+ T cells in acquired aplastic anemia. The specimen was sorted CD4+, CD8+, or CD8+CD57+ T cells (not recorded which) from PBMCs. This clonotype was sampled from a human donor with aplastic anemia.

The CDR3 bases are TGTGCCAGCAGTGGGGGTCCCAAAGGGTCTTTCGAAAAACTGTTTTTT. Translated, it gives CASSGGPKGSFEKLFF. The gene calls are TRBV25-1 and TRBJ1-4; no clear D. CDR1 and CDR2 (germline): MGHDK, SYGVNS. V lost 4 bases and J 8 bases, leaving 20 bases between the germline ends. The CDR3 has 16 residues.